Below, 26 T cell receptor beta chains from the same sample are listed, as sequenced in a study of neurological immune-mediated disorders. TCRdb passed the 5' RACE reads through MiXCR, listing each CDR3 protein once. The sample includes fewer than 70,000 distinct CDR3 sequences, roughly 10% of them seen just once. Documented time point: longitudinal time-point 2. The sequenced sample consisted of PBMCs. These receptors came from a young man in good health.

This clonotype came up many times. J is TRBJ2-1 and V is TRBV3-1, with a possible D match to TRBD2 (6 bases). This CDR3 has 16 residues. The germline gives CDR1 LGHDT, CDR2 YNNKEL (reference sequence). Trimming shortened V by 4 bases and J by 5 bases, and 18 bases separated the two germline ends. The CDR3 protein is CASSPVGGVTNNEQFF. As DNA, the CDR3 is TGTGCCAGCAGCCCTGTGGGGGGAGTTACCAACAATGAGCAGTTCTTC.

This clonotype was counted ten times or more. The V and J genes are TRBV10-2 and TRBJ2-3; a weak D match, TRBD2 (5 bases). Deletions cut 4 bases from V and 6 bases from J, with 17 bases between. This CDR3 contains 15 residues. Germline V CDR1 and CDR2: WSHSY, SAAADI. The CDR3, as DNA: TGCGCCAGCAGTGCACGAGGGCCCCTGACGGATACGCAGTATTTT. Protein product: CASSARGPLTDTQYF.

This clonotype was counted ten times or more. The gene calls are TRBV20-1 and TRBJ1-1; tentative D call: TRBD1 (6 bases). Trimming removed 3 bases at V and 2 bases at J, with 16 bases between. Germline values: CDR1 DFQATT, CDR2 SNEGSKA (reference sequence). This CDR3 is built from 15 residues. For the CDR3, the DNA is TGCAGTGCTAGCCAACCACAGGGTCTAAACACTGAAGCTTTCTTT. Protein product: CSASQPQGLNTEAFF.

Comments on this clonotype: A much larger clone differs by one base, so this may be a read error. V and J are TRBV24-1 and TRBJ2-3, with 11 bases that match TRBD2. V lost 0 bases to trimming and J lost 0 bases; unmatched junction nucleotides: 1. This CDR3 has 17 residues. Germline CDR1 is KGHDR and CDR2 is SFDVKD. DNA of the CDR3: TGTGCCACCAGTGATTTGACTAGCGGGAGAAGCACAGATACGCAGTATTTT. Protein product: CATSDLTSGRSTDTQYF.

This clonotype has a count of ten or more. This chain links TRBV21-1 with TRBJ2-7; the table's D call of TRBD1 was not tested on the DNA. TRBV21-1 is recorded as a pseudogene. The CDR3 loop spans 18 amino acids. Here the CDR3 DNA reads TGTGCCAGCAGCAAAGCAAAGGGGCGACAGGGGGGGTCCTACGAGCAGTACTTC. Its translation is CASSKAKGRQGGSYEQYF.

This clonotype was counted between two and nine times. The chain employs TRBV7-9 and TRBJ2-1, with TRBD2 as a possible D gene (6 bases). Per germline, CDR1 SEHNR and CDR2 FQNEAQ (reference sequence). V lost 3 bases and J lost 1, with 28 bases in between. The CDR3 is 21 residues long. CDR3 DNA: TGTGCCAGCAGCTTTGTTCTTCATTGGGGACTTAGACTGGTTTCCTACAATGAGCAGTTCTTC. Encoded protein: CASSFVLHWGLRLVSYNEQFF. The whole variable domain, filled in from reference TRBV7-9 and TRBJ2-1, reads DTGVSQNPRHKITKRGQNVTFRCDPISEHNRLYWYRQTLGQGPEFLTYFQNEAQLEKSRLLSDRFSAERPKGSFSTLEIQRTEQGDSAMYLCASSFVLHWGLRLVSYNEQFFGPGTRLTVL.

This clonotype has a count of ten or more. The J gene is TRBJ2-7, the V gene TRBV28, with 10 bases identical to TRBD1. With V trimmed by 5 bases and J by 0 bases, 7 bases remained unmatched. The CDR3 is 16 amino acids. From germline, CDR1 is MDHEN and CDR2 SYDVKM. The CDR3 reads CASSQWTGGTSYEQYF. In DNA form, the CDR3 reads TGTGCCAGCAGTCAGTGGACAGGGGGGACCTCCTACGAGCAGTACTTC.

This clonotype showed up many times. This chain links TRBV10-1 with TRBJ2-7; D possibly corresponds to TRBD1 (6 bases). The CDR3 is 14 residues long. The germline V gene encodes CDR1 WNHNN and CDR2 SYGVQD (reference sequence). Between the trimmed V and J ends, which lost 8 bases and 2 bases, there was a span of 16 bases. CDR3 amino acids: CASGPGQTPYEQYF. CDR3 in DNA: TGCGCCAGCGGACCAGGACAGACTCCCTACGAGCAGTACTTC.

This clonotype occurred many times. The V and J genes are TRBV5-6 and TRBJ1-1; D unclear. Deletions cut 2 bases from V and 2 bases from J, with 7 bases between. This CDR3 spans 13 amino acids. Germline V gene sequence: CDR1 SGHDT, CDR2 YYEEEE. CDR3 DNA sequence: TGTGCCAGCAGCTTATGGGTTAACACTGAAGCTTTCTTT. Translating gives CASSLWVNTEAFF.

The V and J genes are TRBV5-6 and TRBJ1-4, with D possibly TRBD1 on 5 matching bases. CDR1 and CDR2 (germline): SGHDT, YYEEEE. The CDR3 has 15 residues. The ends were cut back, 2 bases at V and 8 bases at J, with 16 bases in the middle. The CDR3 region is CASSFGGGGGEKLFF. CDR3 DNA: TGTGCCAGCAGCTTCGGGGGAGGCGGCGGAGAAAAACTGTTTTTT.

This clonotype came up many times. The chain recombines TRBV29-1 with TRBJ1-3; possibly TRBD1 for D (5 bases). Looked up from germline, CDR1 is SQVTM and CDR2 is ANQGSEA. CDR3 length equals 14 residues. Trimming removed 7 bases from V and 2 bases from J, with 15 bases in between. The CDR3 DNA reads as TGCAGCGCCGCCCCGCAGGGTACTGGAAACACCATATATTTT. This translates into CSAAPQGTGNTIYF.

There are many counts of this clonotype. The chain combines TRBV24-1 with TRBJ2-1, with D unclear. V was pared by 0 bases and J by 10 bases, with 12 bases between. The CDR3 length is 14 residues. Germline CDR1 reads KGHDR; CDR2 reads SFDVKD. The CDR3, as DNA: TGTGCCACCAGTGATTTGGGTAACGTAGGGGAGCAGTTCTTC. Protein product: CATSDLGNVGEQFF.

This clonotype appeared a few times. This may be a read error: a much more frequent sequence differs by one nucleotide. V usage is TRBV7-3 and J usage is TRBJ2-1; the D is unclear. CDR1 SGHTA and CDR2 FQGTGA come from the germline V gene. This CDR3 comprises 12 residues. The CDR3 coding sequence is TGTGCCAGCGGCTTAATCGTTTTCGAGCAGTTCTTC. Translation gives CASGLIVFEQFF.

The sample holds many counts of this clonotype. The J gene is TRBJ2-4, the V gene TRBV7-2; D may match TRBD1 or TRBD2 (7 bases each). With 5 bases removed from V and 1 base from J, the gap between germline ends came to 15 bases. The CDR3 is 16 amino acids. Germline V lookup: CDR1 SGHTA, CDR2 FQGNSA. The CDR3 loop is CASSPGGGRAKNIQYF. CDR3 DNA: TGTGCCAGCAGCCCAGGGGGGGGGCGGGCCAAAAACATTCAGTACTTC.

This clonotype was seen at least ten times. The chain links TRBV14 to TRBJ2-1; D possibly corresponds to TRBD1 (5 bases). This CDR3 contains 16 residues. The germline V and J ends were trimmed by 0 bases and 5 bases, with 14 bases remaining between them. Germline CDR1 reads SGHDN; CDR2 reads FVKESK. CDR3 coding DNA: TGTGCCAGCAGCCAAGATCTGAGGACAACTCACAATGAGCAGTTCTTC. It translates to CASSQDLRTTHNEQFF.

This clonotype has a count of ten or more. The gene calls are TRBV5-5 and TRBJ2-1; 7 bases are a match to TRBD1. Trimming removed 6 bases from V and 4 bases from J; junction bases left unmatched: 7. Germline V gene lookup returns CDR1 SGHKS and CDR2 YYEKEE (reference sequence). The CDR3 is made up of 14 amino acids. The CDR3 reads CASTRTGEYNEQFF. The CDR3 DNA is TGTGCCAGCACCCGGACAGGAGAATACAATGAGCAGTTCTTC.

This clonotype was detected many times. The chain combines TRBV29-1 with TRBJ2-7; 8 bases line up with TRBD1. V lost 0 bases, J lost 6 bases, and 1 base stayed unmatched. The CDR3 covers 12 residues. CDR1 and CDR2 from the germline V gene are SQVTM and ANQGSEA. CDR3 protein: CSVEDRGREQYF. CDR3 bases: TGCAGCGTTGAAGACAGGGGGCGCGAGCAGTACTTC.

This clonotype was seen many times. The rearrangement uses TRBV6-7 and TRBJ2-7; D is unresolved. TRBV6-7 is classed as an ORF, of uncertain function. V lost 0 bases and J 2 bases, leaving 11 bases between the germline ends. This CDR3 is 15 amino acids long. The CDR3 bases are TGTGCCAGCAGTTACTCTGGCAGGCGAGCCTACGAGCAGTACTTC. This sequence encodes CASSYSGRRAYEQYF.

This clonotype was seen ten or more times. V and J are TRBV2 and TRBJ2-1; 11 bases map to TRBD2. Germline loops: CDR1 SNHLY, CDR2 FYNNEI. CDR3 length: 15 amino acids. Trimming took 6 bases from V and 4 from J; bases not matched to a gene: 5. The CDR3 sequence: CASSGSGRAYNEQFF. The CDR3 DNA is TGTGCCAGCAGCGGTAGCGGGAGGGCTTACAATGAGCAGTTCTTC.

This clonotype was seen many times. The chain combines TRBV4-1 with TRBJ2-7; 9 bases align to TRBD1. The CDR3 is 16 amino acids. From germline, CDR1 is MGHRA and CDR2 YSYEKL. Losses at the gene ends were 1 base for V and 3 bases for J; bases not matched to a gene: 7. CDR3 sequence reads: CASSQAGTGSYYEQYF. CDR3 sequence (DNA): TGCGCCAGCAGCCAAGCAGGGACAGGGTCCTACTACGAGCAGTACTTC.

The CDR3 loop reads CASSSPGLADNEQFF. CDR3 in DNA: TGCGCCAGCAGCTCGCCGGGACTAGCGGACAATGAGCAGTTCTTC. This chain joins TRBV5-1 and TRBJ2-1; 11 bases agree with TRBD2. Germline assignment: CDR1 SGHRS and CDR2 YFSETQ. With 3 bases clipped from V and 5 bases from J, the junction kept 4 bases outside the gene matches. The CDR3 loop spans 15 amino acids.

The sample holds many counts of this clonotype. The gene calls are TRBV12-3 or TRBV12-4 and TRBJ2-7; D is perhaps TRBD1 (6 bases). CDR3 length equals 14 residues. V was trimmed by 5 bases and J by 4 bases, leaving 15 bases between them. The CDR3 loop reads CASSVSLTGYEQYF. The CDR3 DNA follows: TGTGCCAGCAGTGTTAGTCTCACAGGGTACGAGCAGTACTTC.

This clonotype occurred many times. The CDR3 here is CASSLRTGWGDTGELFF. DNA of the CDR3: TGTGCCAGCAGTCTGAGGACAGGGTGGGGAGACACCGGGGAGCTGTTTTTT. The chain carries TRBV12-3 or TRBV12-4 and TRBJ2-2; TRBD1 matches at 8 bases. CDR3 length equals 17 residues. Trimming took 5 bases from V and 3 from J; bases not matched to a gene: 11.

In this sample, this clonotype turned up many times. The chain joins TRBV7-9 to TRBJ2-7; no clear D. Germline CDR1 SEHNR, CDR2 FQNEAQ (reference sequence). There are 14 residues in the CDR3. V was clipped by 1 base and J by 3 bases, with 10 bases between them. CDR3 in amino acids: CASSLGAKVYEQYF. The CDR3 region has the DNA TGTGCCAGCAGCTTAGGCGCGAAGGTCTACGAGCAGTACTTC. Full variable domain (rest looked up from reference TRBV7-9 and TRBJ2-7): DTGVSQNPRHKITKRGQNVTFRCDPISEHNRLYWYRQTLGQGPEFLTYFQNEAQLEKSRLLSDRFSAERPKGSFSTLEIQRTEQGDSAMYLCASSLGAKVYEQYFGPGTRLTVT.

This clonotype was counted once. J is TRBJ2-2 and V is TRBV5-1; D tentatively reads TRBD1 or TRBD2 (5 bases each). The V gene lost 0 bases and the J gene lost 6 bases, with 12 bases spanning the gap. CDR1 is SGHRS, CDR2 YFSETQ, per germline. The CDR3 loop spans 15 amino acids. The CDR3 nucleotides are TGCGCCAGCAGCTTGGTCTCTTTGGGACCCGGGGAGCTGTTTTTT. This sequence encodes CASSLVSLGPGELFF.

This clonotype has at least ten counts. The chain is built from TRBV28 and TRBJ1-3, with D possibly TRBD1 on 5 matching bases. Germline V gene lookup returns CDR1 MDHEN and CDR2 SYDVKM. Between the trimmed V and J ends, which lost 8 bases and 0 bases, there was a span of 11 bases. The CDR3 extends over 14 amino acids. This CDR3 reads CASESRASGNTIYF. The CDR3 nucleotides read TGTGCCAGCGAGAGCAGGGCCTCTGGAAACACCATATATTTT.